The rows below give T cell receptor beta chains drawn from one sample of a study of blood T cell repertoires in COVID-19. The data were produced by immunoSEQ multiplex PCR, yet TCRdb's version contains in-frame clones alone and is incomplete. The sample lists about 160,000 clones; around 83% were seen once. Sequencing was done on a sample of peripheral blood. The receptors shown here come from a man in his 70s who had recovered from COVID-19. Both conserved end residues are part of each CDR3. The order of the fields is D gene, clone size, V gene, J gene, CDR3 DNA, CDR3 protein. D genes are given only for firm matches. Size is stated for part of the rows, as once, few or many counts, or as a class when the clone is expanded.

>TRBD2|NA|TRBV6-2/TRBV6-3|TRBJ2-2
TGTGCCAGCAGTCAGGGACTAACTCGGGGGGAGCTGTTTTTT
CASSQGLTRGELFF
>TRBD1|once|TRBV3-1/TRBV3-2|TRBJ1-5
TGTGCCAGCAGCCCCACGGGGACAGGGAGTCAGCCCCAGCATTTT
CASSPTGTGSQPQHF
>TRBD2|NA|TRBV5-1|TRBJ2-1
TGCGCCAGCAGCTTTAGCGTTGGGGGGGACAATGAGCAGTTCTTC
CASSFSVGGDNEQFF
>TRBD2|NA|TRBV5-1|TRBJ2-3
TGCGCCAGCAGCTTGTCGCTAGCGGGAGCCATAGATACGCAGTATTTT
CASSLSLAGAIDTQYF
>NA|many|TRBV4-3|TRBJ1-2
TGCGCCAGCAGCCAAGGGTCAGGAACTAACTATGGCTACACCTTC
CASSQGSGTNYGYTF
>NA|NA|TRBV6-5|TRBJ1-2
TGTGCCAGCAGCCGCGGCACCTTAGGATTGACCTTC
CASSRGTLGLTF
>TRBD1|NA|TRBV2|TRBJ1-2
TGTGCCAGCAGTCTCGACAGGGGGAATGGCTACACCTTC
CASSLDRGNGYTF
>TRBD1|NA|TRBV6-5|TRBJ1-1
TGTGCCAGCAAGACTACAGGGGCTGGAGACACTGAAGCTTTCTTT
CASKTTGAGDTEAFF
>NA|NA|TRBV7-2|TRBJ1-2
TGTGCCAGCAGCTTCTATCGAGGAGATGGCTACACCTTC
CASSFYRGDGYTF
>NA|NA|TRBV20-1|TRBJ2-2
TGCAGTGCTAGTTTGCAGTCGGGCACCGGGGAGCTGTTTTTT
CSASLQSGTGELFF
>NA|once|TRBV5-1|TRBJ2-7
TGCGCCAGCAGCTTCGGTTACTCCTACGAGCAGTACTTC
CASSFGYSYEQYF
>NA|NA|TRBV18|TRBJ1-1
TGTGCCAGCTCACCCCCCGGGGGGAGGACTGAAGCTTTCTTT
CASSPPGGRTEAFF
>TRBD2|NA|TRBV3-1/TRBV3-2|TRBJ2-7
TGTGCCAGCAGCCAAGAGTTGGCTAGCGGGAGCGGCGAGCAGTACTTC
CASSQELASGSGEQYF
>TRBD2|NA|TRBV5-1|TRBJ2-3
TGCGCCAGCAGCTCGGGACTAGCGGGAGGGCGGGATACGCAGTATTTT
CASSSGLAGGRDTQYF
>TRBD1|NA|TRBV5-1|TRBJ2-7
TGCGCCAGCAGCACCTTCGACAGGGGAGGCGAGCAGTACTTC
CASSTFDRGGEQYF
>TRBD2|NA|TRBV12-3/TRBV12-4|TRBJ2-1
TGTGCCAGCAGTATGACGGGGGGCAATGAGCAGTTCTTC
CASSMTGGNEQFF
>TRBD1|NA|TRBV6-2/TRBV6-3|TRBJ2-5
TGTGCCAGCAGTTATCAACCGCGACAGGGGAAAGAGACCCAGTACTTC
CASSYQPRQGKETQYF
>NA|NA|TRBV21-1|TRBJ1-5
TGTGCCAGCGGGGGAGGACAGGGGTTGGGTGTTAGAAATCAGCCCCAGCATTTT
CASGGGQGLGVRNQPQHF
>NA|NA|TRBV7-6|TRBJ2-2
TGTGCCAGCAGCTTAGGCCAGGGAGGCACCGGGGAGCTGTTTTTT
CASSLGQGGTGELFF
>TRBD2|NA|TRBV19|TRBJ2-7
TGTGCCAGTAGTGGAGGCGGGAGCTACGAGCAGTACTTC
CASSGGGSYEQYF
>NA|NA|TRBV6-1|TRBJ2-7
TGTGCCAGCAGTGGGGCCCTGGGCAGGGTTGGCGACGAGCAGTACTTC
CASSGALGRVGDEQYF
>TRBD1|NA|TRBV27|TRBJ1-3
TGTGCCAGCAGAAAAACAGGGGTTGCTGGAAACACCATATATTTT
CASRKTGVAGNTIYF
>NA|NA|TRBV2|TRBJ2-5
TGTGCCAGCAGTGACAGGGAATTTGAGACCCAGTACTTC
CASSDREFETQYF
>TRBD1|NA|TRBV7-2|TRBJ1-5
TGTGCCAGCAGCTTAGATTACTCAGGGGGCCGACAGCCCCAGCATTTT
CASSLDYSGGRQPQHF
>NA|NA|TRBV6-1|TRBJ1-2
TGTGCCAGCAGTGAATTGAACAGGGCCTATGGCTACACCTTC
CASSELNRAYGYTF
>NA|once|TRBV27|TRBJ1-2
TGTGCCAGCAGTTTGGTGTCCGGGAGTCGCTACACCTTC
CASSLVSGSRYTF
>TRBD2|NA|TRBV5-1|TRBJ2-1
TGCGCCAGCAGCCCAGGGGGGACTAGCGGTTCCTACAATGAGCAGTTCTTC
CASSPGGTSGSYNEQFF
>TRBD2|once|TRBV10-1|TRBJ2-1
TGCGCCAGCGGGCTAGCGGGAGGCCCTCCCTACAATGAGCAGTTCTTC
CASGLAGGPPYNEQFF
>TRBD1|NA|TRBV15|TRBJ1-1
TGTGCCACCAGCAACCCAGGGGGCCCGGACACTGAAGCTTTCTTT
CATSNPGGPDTEAFF
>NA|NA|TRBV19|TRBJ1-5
TGTGCCAGTAGTATAGGAACAGGTCGGAATCAGCCCCAGCATTTT
CASSIGTGRNQPQHF
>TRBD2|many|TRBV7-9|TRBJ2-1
TGTGCCAGCAGCTTAACTGCGGGAGGCCTCGATGAGCAGTTCTTC
CASSLTAGGLDEQFF
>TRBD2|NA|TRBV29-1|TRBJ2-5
TGCAGCGTTGAGGGGGAACTAGCGGGAGACTTCTTGGAGTACTTC
CSVEGELAGDFLEYF
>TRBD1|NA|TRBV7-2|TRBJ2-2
TGTGCCAGCAGCGACAGACAGGGGAGCACCGGGGAGCTGTTTTTT
CASSDRQGSTGELFF
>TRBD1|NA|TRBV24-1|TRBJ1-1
TGTGCCACCAGTGAATCCGGACAGGGGAACACTGAAGCTTTCTTT
CATSESGQGNTEAFF
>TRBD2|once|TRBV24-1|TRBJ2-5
TGTGCCACCAGTGATCCGGGACTAGCGGGAGCGGAGACCCAGTACTTC
CATSDPGLAGAETQYF
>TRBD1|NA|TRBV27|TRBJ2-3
TGTGCCAGCAGTTTATCTGGGACAGGGACATCAGATACGCAGTATTTT
CASSLSGTGTSDTQYF